These 15 T cell receptor beta chains were all obtained from the same sample, sequenced in a study of blood T cell repertoires in COVID-19. TCRdb keeps only in-frame clones here, not all; method: immunoSEQ multiplex PCR. The sample consists of a few hundred thousand clones, about nine tenths of them appearing once. The sequenced sample consisted of peripheral blood. The receptors originated from a woman aged 25 to 39 with COVID-19, enrolled during active disease.

The chain couples TRBV3-1 (or the pseudogene TRBV3-2) to TRBJ1-1; no firm D call. Germline V gives CDR1 LGHDT, CDR2 YNNKEL (reference sequence). V was trimmed by 0 bases and J by 8 bases, leaving 16 bases between them. The CDR3 extends over 15 amino acids. CDR3 DNA sequence: TGTGCCAGCAGCCAAGATTATCCCTTTGGCCCAGAAGCTTTCTTT. Translating it yields CASSQDYPFGPEAFF.

The gene calls are TRBV4-1 and TRBJ1-5; TRBD1 matches 7 bases. CDR3 length equals 14 residues. With V trimmed by 4 bases and J by 2 bases, 2 bases remained unmatched. From germline, CDR1 is MGHRA and CDR2 YSYEKL. The CDR3, as DNA: TGCGCCAGCAGCCCCACAGGGGGCAATCAGCCCCAGCATTTT. Translating gives CASSPTGGNQPQHF.

CDR3 region: CSPRGHYGYTF. The CDR3 DNA sequence: TGCAGTCCCAGGGGGCACTATGGCTACACCTTC. This chain connects TRBV20-1 to TRBJ1-2, with 8 bases aligning to TRBD1. CDR1 DFQATT and CDR2 SNEGSKA come from the germline V gene (reference sequence). With 8 bases clipped from V and 3 bases from J, the junction kept 2 bases outside the gene matches. The CDR3 length is 11 residues.

The genes are TRBV19 and TRBJ2-1; TRBD2 might be the D (6 bases). V shed 10 bases and J shed 3 bases, with 22 bases lying between them. Germline CDR1 reads LNHDA; CDR2 reads SQIVND (reference sequence). The CDR3 is 16 amino acids. The CDR3 spells CATAVRGGSFYNEQFF. CDR3 DNA sequence: TGTGCCACAGCAGTAAGGGGAGGTAGCTTCTACAATGAGCAGTTCTTC.

This clone was detected only once. This sequence joins TRBV5-6 and TRBJ2-3; 7 bases are a match to TRBD1. This CDR3 region has 16 residues. J lost 0 bases, V lost 1 base, and 5 bases had no gene match. Germline loops: CDR1 SGHDT, CDR2 YYEEEE. CDR3 nucleotides: TGTGCCAGCAGCTTGTGGACAGGATCTAGCACAGATACGCAGTATTTT. Amino acid sequence: CASSLWTGSSTDTQYF.

The chain carries TRBV7-8 and TRBJ1-3; D remains ambiguous. This CDR3 is 16 amino acids long. Trimming took off 0 bases at V and 1 base at J, with 10 bases between the two ends. Germline loops: CDR1 SGHVS, CDR2 FQNEAQ. The CDR3 loop reads CASSLAAGSSGNTIYF. In nucleotides, the CDR3 is TGTGCCAGCAGCTTAGCGGCGGGGTCGTCTGGAAACACCATATATTTT.

The chain couples TRBV19 to TRBJ1-6; the D is unclear. CDR1 and CDR2 (germline): LNHDA, SQIVND (reference sequence). CDR3 length equals 14 residues. Trimming removed 4 bases at V and 10 bases at J, with 14 bases between. CDR3 in amino acids: CASSRFGEESPLHF. CDR3 DNA sequence: TGTGCCAGTAGTAGGTTCGGGGAGGAGTCACCCCTCCACTTT. Variable domain in full (rest from reference TRBV19 and TRBJ1-6): DGGITQSPKYLFRKEGQNVTLSCEQNLNHDAMYWYRQDPGQGLRLIYYSQIVNDFQKGDIAEGYSVSREKKESFPLTVTSAQKNPTAFYLCASSRFGEESPLHFGNGTRLTVT.

This chain uses TRBV15 with TRBJ1-6; maybe TRBD1 (5 bases). V lost 0 bases, J lost 10 bases, and 10 bases lay in between. The CDR3 loop spans 14 amino acids. The germline V gene encodes CDR1 LNHNV and CDR2 YYDKDF (reference sequence). CDR3: CATSRDQDNSPLHF. The CDR3 DNA reads as TGTGCCACCAGCAGAGATCAGGACAACTCACCCCTCCACTTT.

The chain joins TRBV18 to TRBJ2-7; D gene unclear. CDR1 and CDR2 from the germline V gene are KGHSH and LQKENI. The CDR3 is 14 amino acids. The V end lost 2 bases, the J end lost 3 bases, and 11 bases lay between the germline ends. CDR3 sequence reads: CASSPAGGRYEQYF. CDR3 coding DNA: TGTGCCAGCTCACCAGCCGGTGGTCGCTACGAGCAGTACTTC.

This chain connects TRBV28 to TRBJ2-7; D ambiguous. Germline V gene lookup returns CDR1 MDHEN and CDR2 SYDVKM. This CDR3 spans 12 amino acids. Deletions cut 4 bases from V and 4 bases from J, with 8 bases between. CDR3 bases: TGTGCCAGCAGTTACCAGGATTACGAGCAGTACTTC. Its translation is CASSYQDYEQYF.

This clone appeared a few times. The chain is built from TRBV21-1 and TRBJ1-2. TRBV21-1 is deemed a pseudogene. The CDR3 runs to 13 residues. The CDR3 DNA reads TGTGCCAGCAGCAAAGATCGGAGGAGTGGCTACACCTTC. Its translation: CASSKDRRSGYTF.

The V and J genes are TRBV5-1 and TRBJ2-5; tentatively, D is TRBD1 (6 bases). CDR3 length equals 15 residues. The germline CDR1 and CDR2 sequences are SGHRS and YFSETQ. Trimming stripped 2 bases from V and 3 bases from J, with 14 bases between. In DNA form, the CDR3 reads TGCGCCAGCAGCTTACAGGGCAGGGGTGAAGAGACCCAGTACTTC. Translation gives CASSLQGRGEETQYF.

The CDR3 nucleotides read TGTGCCAGCAGCCATGGGGTTGGGACTTTTTTACAAGAGACCCAGTACTTC. Translation gives CASSHGVGTFLQETQYF. The chain employs TRBV3-1 (or the pseudogene TRBV3-2) and TRBJ2-5; maybe TRBD2 (6 bases). Germline CDR1 LGHDT, CDR2 YNNKEL (reference sequence). The germline V and J ends were trimmed by 3 bases and 2 bases, with 19 bases remaining between them. This CDR3 comprises 17 residues.

The V and J genes are TRBV2 and TRBJ2-7, with TRBD2 matching 9 bases. This CDR3 has 16 amino acids. Unmatched junction bases numbered 12, after V lost 7 bases and J lost 2 bases. The germline V gene has CDR1 SNHLY and CDR2 FYNNEI. In DNA form, the CDR3 reads TGTGCCAGCATCCCCAGTCGGGGCGGGGGGGCCTACGAGCAGTACTTC. Its translation is CASIPSRGGGAYEQYF.

This clone was observed once. The J gene is TRBJ2-1, the V gene TRBV16; D possibly corresponds to TRBD1 (5 bases). V was trimmed by 6 bases and J by 9 bases, leaving 9 bases between them. Germline CDR1 is KGHSY and CDR2 is FQNENV. The CDR3 is 11 residues long. The CDR3 coding sequence is TGTGCCAGCAGTCAGGGAACTGAGCAGTTCTTC. It translates to CASSQGTEQFF. Variable domain in full (rest from reference TRBV16 and TRBJ2-1): GEEVAQTPKHLVRGEGQKAKLYCAPIKGHSYVFWYQQVLKNEFKFLISFQNENVFDETGMPKERFSAKCLPNSPCSLEIQATKLEDSAVYFCASSQGTEQFFGPGTRLTVL.